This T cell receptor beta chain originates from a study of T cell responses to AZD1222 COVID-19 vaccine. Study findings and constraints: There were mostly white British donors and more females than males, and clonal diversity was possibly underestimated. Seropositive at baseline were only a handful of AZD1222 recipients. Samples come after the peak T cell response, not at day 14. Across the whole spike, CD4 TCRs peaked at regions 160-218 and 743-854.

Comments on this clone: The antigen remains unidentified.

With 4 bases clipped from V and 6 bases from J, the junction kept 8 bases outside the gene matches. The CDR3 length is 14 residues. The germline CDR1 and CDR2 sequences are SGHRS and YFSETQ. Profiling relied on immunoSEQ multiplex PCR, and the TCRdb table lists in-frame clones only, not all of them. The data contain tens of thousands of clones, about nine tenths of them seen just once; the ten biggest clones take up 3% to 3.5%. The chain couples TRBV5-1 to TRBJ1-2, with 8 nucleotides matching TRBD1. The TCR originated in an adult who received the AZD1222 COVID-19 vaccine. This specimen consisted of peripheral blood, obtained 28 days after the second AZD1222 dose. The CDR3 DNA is TGCGCCAGCAGCCCTGAGGGGACAGGACATGGCTACACCTTC. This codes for CASSPEGTGHGYTF.